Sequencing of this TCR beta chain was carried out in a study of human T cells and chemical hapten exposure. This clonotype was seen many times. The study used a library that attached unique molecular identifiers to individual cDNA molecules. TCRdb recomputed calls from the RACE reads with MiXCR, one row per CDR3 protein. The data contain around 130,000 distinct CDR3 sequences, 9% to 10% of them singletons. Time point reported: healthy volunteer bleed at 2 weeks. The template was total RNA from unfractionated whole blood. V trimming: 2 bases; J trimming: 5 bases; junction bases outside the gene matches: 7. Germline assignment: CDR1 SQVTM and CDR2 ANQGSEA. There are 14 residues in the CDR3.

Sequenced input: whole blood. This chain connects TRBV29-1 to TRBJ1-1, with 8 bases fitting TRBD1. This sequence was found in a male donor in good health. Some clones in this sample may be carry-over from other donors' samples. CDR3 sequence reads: CSVEPGGVGTEAFF. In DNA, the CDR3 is TGCAGCGTTGAACCAGGGGGCGTGGGGACTGAAGCTTTCTTT.